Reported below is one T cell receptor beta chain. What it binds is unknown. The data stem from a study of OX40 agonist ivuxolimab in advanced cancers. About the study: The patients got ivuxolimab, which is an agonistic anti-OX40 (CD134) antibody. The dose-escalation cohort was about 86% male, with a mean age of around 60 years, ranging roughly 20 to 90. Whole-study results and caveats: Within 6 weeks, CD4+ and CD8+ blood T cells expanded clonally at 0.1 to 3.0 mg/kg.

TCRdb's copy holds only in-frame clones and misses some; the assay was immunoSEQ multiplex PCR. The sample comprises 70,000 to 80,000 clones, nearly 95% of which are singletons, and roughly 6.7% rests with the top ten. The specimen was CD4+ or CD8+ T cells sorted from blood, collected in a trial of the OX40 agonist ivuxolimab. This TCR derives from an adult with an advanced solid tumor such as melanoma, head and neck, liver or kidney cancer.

In nucleotides, the CDR3 is TGTGCCAGCAGCCCATGGGACAGGCAAAACATTCAGTACTTC. This translates into CASSPWDRQNIQYF. V gene TRBV7-9 combines with J gene TRBJ2-4, with 8 bases fitting TRBD1. The CDR3 is made up of 14 amino acids. The germline gives CDR1 SEHNR, CDR2 FQNEAQ (reference sequence). The trim removed 5 bases at V and 5 bases at J, leaving 5 bases unmatched.